This paragraph covers one T cell receptor (beta chain) sequence. The time point here: recipient sample about 28 days before transplant, after cytoreduction. The data are from a study of T cell clonotyping in hematopoietic cell transplantation. Profiling relied on immunoSEQ multiplex PCR, and the TCRdb table lists in-frame clones only, not all of them. The profile covers more than 70,000 clones, with approximately 95% appearing a single time and roughly 1.5% taken by the ten largest. Between the trimmed V and J ends, which lost 7 bases and 2 bases, there was a span of 12 bases. CDR1 and CDR2 (germline): MDHEN, SYDVKM. The CDR3 length is 14 residues.

V usage is TRBV28 and J usage is TRBJ1-5; D perhaps matches TRBD1 (5 bases). Sequenced material: peripheral blood mononuclear cells, taken before stem cell transplant. This clonotype originated in a woman in her forties or fifties with acute myeloid leukemia. Some clones in this sample may be carry-over from other donors' samples. CDR3 bases: TGTGCCAGCACCTTGGGGGTAGGCAATCAGCCCCAGCATTTT. This translates into CASTLGVGNQPQHF. The full variable domain, with the rest looked up from reference TRBV28 and TRBJ1-5, is DVKVTQSSRYLVKRTGEKVFLECVQDMDHENMFWYRQDPGLGLRLIYFSYDVKMKEKGDIPEGYSVSREKKERFSLILESASTNQTSMYLCASTLGVGNQPQHFGDGTRLSIL.